This record concerns one T cell receptor beta chain sequence. Positively selected for CCR7, the CD45RO-negative cells used as naive CD8 cells excluded terminally differentiated effector memory CD45RA+ cells. Sorted subsets were amplified in replicate PCRs using about 200 ng DNA, around 30,000 T cell genomes. Sequencing was performed with immunoSEQ multiplex PCR; in TCRdb, only in-frame clones are kept and a portion is missing. The sample has 760,000 or so clones; 90% to 98% are singletons. Germline CDR1 and CDR2: SGHRS and YFSETQ. Trimming shortened V by 2 bases and J by 5 bases, and 31 bases separated the two germline ends. The length of the CDR3 is 20 residues. The sample is drawn from a study of shared clonotypes between healthy human individuals.

This sequence was found in a man aged 25-40 years in good health. Sequencing was performed on naive CD8+ T cells sorted from blood. V gene TRBV5-1 combines with J gene TRBJ2-5; D may match TRBD1 or TRBD2 (6 bases each). The CDR3 DNA reads as TGCGCCAGCAGCTTCGCTGAAATTCGGGACTCTAAACCTGGGGGCGAGACCCAGTACTTC. Amino acid sequence: CASSFAEIRDSKPGGETQYF.